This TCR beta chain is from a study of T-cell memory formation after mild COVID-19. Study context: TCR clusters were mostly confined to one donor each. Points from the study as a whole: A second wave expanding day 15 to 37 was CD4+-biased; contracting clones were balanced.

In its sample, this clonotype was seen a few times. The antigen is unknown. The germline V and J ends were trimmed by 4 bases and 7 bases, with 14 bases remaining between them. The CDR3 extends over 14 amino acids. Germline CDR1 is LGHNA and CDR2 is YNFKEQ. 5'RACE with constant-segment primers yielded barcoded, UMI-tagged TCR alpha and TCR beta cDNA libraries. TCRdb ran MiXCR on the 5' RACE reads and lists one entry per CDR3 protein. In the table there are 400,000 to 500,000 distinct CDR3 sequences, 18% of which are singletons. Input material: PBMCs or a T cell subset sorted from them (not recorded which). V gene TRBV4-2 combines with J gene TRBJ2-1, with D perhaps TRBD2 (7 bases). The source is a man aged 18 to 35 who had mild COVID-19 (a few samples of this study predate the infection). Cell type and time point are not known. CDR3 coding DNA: TGTGCCAGCAGCCCGGCGGGGGCGGGGAATGAGCAGTTCTTC. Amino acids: CASSPAGAGNEQFF.